Each of the 27 T cell receptor beta chains below was sequenced from the same sample in a study of shared clonotypes between healthy human individuals. The table came from immunoSEQ multiplex PCR; TCRdb's copy has only in-frame clones and leaves some out. The sample lists hundreds of thousands of clones; 90% to 96% were seen once. The sequenced sample was naive CD4+ T cells sorted from blood. Subset specified: CD45RA+ positively selected. These receptors were obtained from a woman in her 30s in good health.

This chain links TRBV10-3 with TRBJ2-7; TRBD2 agrees at 8 bases. The CDR3 contains 15 residues. Germline-derived CDR1 and CDR2 are ENHRY and SYGVKD. Unmatched junction bases numbered 7, after V lost 0 bases and J lost 6 bases. CDR3 sequence reads: CAISESTGGSGEQYF. CDR3 sequence (DNA): TGTGCCATCAGTGAGTCGACGGGAGGGAGCGGCGAGCAGTACTTC.

The rearrangement joins TRBV14 to TRBJ2-7, with TRBD1 matching 8 bases. This CDR3 spans 14 amino acids. The J segment lost 3 bases and the V segment lost 3 bases, leaving 4 bases of the junction unmatched. Germline V gene data show CDR1 as SGHDN and CDR2 as FVKESK. Here the CDR3 DNA reads TGTGCCAGCAGCCATGACAGGGGTCACTACGAGCAGTACTTC. Protein product: CASSHDRGHYEQYF. The complete variable domain, with remaining parts taken from reference TRBV14 and TRBJ2-7, reads EAGVTQFPSHSVIEKGQTVTLRCDPISGHDNLYWYRRVMGKEIKFLLHFVKESKQDESGMPNNRFLAERTGGTYSTLKVQPAELEDSGVYFCASSHDRGHYEQYFGPGTRLTVT.

The chain is built from TRBV28 and TRBJ1-5; D not resolved. Per germline, CDR1 MDHEN and CDR2 SYDVKM. The CDR3 contains 15 residues. Between the trimmed V and J ends, which lost 4 bases and 0 bases, there was a span of 10 bases. The CDR3 reads CASSWGGNSNQPQHF. The CDR3 nucleotides are TGTGCCAGCAGTTGGGGTGGGAATAGCAATCAGCCCCAGCATTTT.

The chain uses TRBV11-1 and TRBJ1-1; D might be TRBD1 (5 bases). V was pared by 2 bases and J by 7 bases, with 14 bases between. CDR3 length equals 14 residues. Looked up from germline, CDR1 is SGHAT and CDR2 is FQDESV (reference sequence). This CDR3 reads CASSLQEGAGEAFF. In DNA, the CDR3 is TGTGCCAGCAGCTTACAGGAAGGGGCGGGTGAAGCTTTCTTT.

In this sample, this clone turned up once. This chain joins TRBV6-1 and TRBJ1-1, with TRBD1 identical over 10 bases. Looked up from germline, CDR1 is MNHNS and CDR2 is SASEGT. This CDR3 is built from 19 residues. V gave up 3 bases and J gave up 2 bases; unmatched junction bases: 15. The CDR3 DNA reads TGTGCCAGCAGTGAGGGGACAGGGGTAGACTCCCTACGAAACACTGAAGCTTTCTTT. Translation gives CASSEGTGVDSLRNTEAFF.

The rearrangement links TRBV28 to TRBJ2-7, with a tentative D call TRBD1 (6 bases). This CDR3 is 14 amino acids long. CDR1 MDHEN and CDR2 SYDVKM come from the germline V gene. V was pared by 8 bases and J by 2 bases, with 16 bases between. CDR3 sequence (DNA): TGTGCCAGCCAAACCGGGACATTCGCCTACGAGCAGTACTTC. It encodes CASQTGTFAYEQYF. Based on the CDR3 plus reference TRBV28 and TRBJ2-7, the full variable domain is DVKVTQSSRYLVKRTGEKVFLECVQDMDHENMFWYRQDPGLGLRLIYFSYDVKMKEKGDIPEGYSVSREKKERFSLILESASTNQTSMYLCASQTGTFAYEQYFGPGTRLTVT.

This chain uses TRBV6-1 with TRBJ1-1; TRBD1 might be the D (6 bases). V gave up 1 base and J gave up 9 bases, with 15 bases separating them. CDR1 MNHNS and CDR2 SASEGT come from the germline V gene. The CDR3 consists of 14 residues. CDR3 amino acids: CASSEGQVSSQAFF. In DNA, the CDR3 is TGTGCCAGCAGTGAAGGACAGGTCTCCTCCCAAGCTTTCTTT.

In its sample, this clone was seen once. The gene calls are TRBV7-3 and TRBJ1-1; 11 bases match TRBD1. CDR1 is SGHTA, CDR2 FQGTGA, per germline. V lost 0 bases, J lost 6 bases, and 0 bases stayed unmatched. CDR3 size: 14 residues. The CDR3 DNA follows: TGTGCCAGCAGCTTAACGGGACAGGGGGCTGAAGCTTTCTTT. Protein sequence: CASSLTGQGAEAFF.

The chain uses TRBV10-2 and TRBJ2-7; D may be TRBD1 or TRBD2 (6 bases each). The V and J ends lost 7 bases and 0 bases respectively, with 19 bases between them. The CDR3 has 16 residues. Germline V gene data show CDR1 as WSHSY and CDR2 as SAAADI. CDR3 DNA: TGCGCCAGCAAGCCCAACGGGGGCGCGAGCTCCTACGAGCAGTACTTC. Protein sequence: CASKPNGGASSYEQYF.

The chain recombines TRBV6-5 with TRBJ2-1, with TRBD2 matching over 8 bases. The CDR3 is 16 amino acids. The ends lost 2 bases at V and 8 bases at J; junction bases unmatched: 11. The germline V gene encodes CDR1 MNHEY and CDR2 SVGAGI. The CDR3 DNA follows: TGTGCCAGCAGTTACGGGAATAGCGGGATAGGCTATGAGCAGTTCTTC. Protein product: CASSYGNSGIGYEQFF.

The chain carries TRBV5-4 and TRBJ2-7, with 13 bases matching TRBD2. V gave up 0 bases and J gave up 6 bases; unmatched junction bases: 9. Germline CDR1 and CDR2: SGHNT and YYREEE (reference sequence). The CDR3 extends over 17 amino acids. This CDR3 is CASSLVLLAGGLGEQYF. The DNA of the CDR3 is TGTGCCAGCAGCTTGGTATTACTAGCGGGAGGGCTTGGCGAGCAGTACTTC.

V and J are TRBV28 and TRBJ1-2; D is unresolved. Germline V CDR1 and CDR2: MDHEN, SYDVKM. Trimming removed 6 bases at V and 4 bases at J, with 9 bases between. This CDR3 has 12 amino acids. Here the CDR3 DNA reads TGTGCCAGCAGCCCCGGGGTCTATGGCTACACCTTC. The encoded protein is CASSPGVYGYTF.

The chain joins TRBV19 to TRBJ2-3; 10 bases are a match to TRBD1. Unmatched junction bases numbered 9, after V lost 8 bases and J lost 4 bases. The CDR3 contains 15 residues. From germline, CDR1 is LNHDA and CDR2 SQIVND (reference sequence). The DNA for the CDR3 is TGTGCCAGTTCCCCGGGACAGGGGTTCGCAGATACGCAGTATTTT. Its translation is CASSPGQGFADTQYF.

The CDR3 region is CSVEKGVIQETQYF. CDR3 nucleotide sequence: TGCAGCGTTGAAAAAGGGGTCATCCAAGAGACCCAGTACTTC. The chain links TRBV29-1 to TRBJ2-5; D is perhaps TRBD1 (5 bases). CDR3 length: 14 amino acids. Trimming took 2 bases from V and 1 from J, leaving 11 bases between them. Germline CDR1 and CDR2: SQVTM and ANQGSEA.

V usage is TRBV2 and J usage is TRBJ2-7; maybe TRBD2 (6 bases). Trimming pared 6 bases from V and 3 bases from J, leaving 12 bases between. The CDR3 runs to 13 residues. Per germline, CDR1 SNHLY and CDR2 FYNNEI. This CDR3 reads CASSADYNYEQYF. CDR3 bases: TGTGCCAGCAGCGCGGACTACAACTACGAGCAGTACTTC.

As to this clone: The sample has other DNA sequences that encode this CDR3 too. This chain joins TRBV18 and TRBJ2-5; a possible D gene is TRBD2 (6 bases). The CDR3 consists of 14 residues. Germline V gene sequence: CDR1 KGHSH, CDR2 LQKENI. V shed 4 bases and J shed 2 bases, with 11 bases lying between them. The CDR3 DNA sequence: TGTGCCAGCTCACGAGGCGGGACTCAAGAGACCCAGTACTTC. This encodes CASSRGGTQETQYF. Variable domain in full (rest from reference TRBV18 and TRBJ2-5): NAGVMQNPRHLVRRRGQEARLRCSPMKGHSHVYWYRQLPEEGLKFMVYLQKENIIDESGMPKERFSAEFPKEGPSILRIQQVVRGDSAAYFCASSRGGTQETQYFGPGTRLLVL.

The genes are TRBV19 and TRBJ2-7, with D maybe TRBD2 (6 bases). Germline lookup yields CDR1 LNHDA and CDR2 SQIVND (reference sequence). V lost 10 bases and J 5 bases, leaving 18 bases between the germline ends. CDR3 length equals 13 residues. The CDR3 is CATYRESSHEQYF. The CDR3 DNA sequence: TGTGCCACTTACCGGGAGTCTTCCCACGAGCAGTACTTC.

V gene TRBV4-1 combines with J gene TRBJ1-5; D not resolved. Trimming pared 2 bases from V and 4 bases from J, leaving 6 bases between. This CDR3 spans 13 amino acids. CDR1 and CDR2 from the germline V gene are MGHRA and YSYEKL. The CDR3 region is CASSQHYNQPQHF. CDR3 DNA: TGCGCCAGCAGCCAACACTATAATCAGCCCCAGCATTTT.

V usage is TRBV28 and J usage is TRBJ2-7, with TRBD1 identical over 7 bases. Germline V gives CDR1 MDHEN, CDR2 SYDVKM. V trimming: 3 bases; J trimming: 3 bases; junction bases outside the gene matches: 2. CDR3 size: 13 residues. CDR3 coding DNA: TGTGCCAGCAGTTTGGACAGGTTCTACGAGCAGTACTTC. The encoded protein is CASSLDRFYEQYF.

The rearrangement joins TRBV28 to TRBJ1-5, with TRBD1 as a possible D gene (6 bases). CDR1 is MDHEN, CDR2 SYDVKM, per germline. The CDR3 is 16 amino acids. V was shortened by 4 bases and J by 2 bases, with 15 bases between the two germline ends. The CDR3 reads CASSSVQGFGNQPQHF. Here the CDR3 DNA reads TGTGCCAGCAGTTCGGTACAGGGTTTTGGCAATCAGCCCCAGCATTTT.

Worth noting for this clone: One end of the junction fails to match germline, which may point to a read error. The V and J genes are TRBV7-2 and TRBJ2-7; D remains ambiguous. This CDR3 is 12 amino acids long. Germline lookup yields CDR1 SGHTA and CDR2 FQGNSA. CDR3 in DNA: TGTGCCAGCAGCTTAGTAGGTGTCCCCCTTGGGTTC. The encoded protein is CASSLVGVPLGF. Drawing the rest from reference TRBV7-2 and TRBJ2-7, the complete variable domain is GAGVSQSPSNKVTEKGKDVELRCDPISGHTALYWYRQSLGQGLEFLIYFQGNSAPDKSGLPSDRFSAERTGGSVSTLTIQRTQQEDSAVYLCASSLVGVPLGFGPGTRLTVT.

The chain is built from TRBV4-1 and TRBJ2-2, with 10 bases identical to TRBD1. Germline V lookup: CDR1 MGHRA, CDR2 YSYEKL. V shed 4 bases and J 3 bases; nucleotides not matched to a gene: 5. The CDR3 spans 16 residues. The CDR3 sequence is CASSRDRGLDTGELFF. The DNA of the CDR3 is TGCGCCAGCAGCCGAGACAGGGGGCTGGACACCGGGGAGCTGTTTTTT.

This clone has just one count. The CDR3 DNA is TGTGCCAGCTCACCACGGGCTACTTCTAGCGGCCAGACCACAGATACGCAGTATTTT. This translates into CASSPRATSSGQTTDTQYF. The gene calls are TRBV18 and TRBJ2-3; TRBD2 aligns across 7 bases. The trim removed 1 base at V and 2 bases at J, leaving 15 bases unmatched. CDR3 length equals 19 residues. Germline assignment: CDR1 KGHSH and CDR2 LQKENI.

The rearrangement joins TRBV7-9 to TRBJ2-1; D is uncertain. With 5 bases removed from V and 2 bases from J, the gap between germline ends came to 7 bases. The germline CDR1 and CDR2 sequences are SEHNR and FQNEAQ (reference sequence). This CDR3 contains 13 residues. The CDR3 nucleotides are TGTGCCAGCAGCCCCGGCCCCTACAATGAGCAGTTCTTC. Translated, it gives CASSPGPYNEQFF.

The chain couples TRBV20-1 to TRBJ2-5; D gene uncertain. The DNA end is more similar to TRBJ2-7, so the J call may be wrong. Germline lookup yields CDR1 DFQATT and CDR2 SNEGSKA (reference sequence). This CDR3 has 10 residues. The CDR3, as DNA: TGCAGTGCTAGAGACAACGAGCAGTACTTC. Translated, it gives CSARDNEQYF.

The J gene is TRBJ1-5, the V gene TRBV6-6; D may be TRBD1 (6 bases). Trimming cost V 6 bases and J 7 bases, with 13 bases left between them. From germline, CDR1 is MNHNY and CDR2 SVGAGI (reference sequence). The CDR3 runs 13 residues. The CDR3: CASRRGGSQPQHF. For the CDR3, the DNA is TGTGCCAGCAGGAGGGGGGGTTCGCAGCCCCAGCATTTT.

The chain is built from TRBV6-6 and TRBJ1-6; D not resolved. The CDR3 length is 13 residues. With 6 bases removed from V and 7 bases from J, the gap between germline ends came to 10 bases. Germline V gene sequence: CDR1 MNHNY, CDR2 SVGAGI (reference sequence). CDR3 nucleotides: TGTGCCAGCAGACTGAAGCCGAATTCACCCCTCCACTTT. Translating it yields CASRLKPNSPLHF.